The 3 T cell receptor beta chains below come from one sample, sequenced in a study of CD8 T cells in Susac syndrome. RNA was extracted with the RNeasy kit, and a quantity of roughly 0.5 to 1 ug was reverse transcribed using random hexamers. One entry per CDR3 protein results from TCRdb running MiXCR on the immunoSEQ multiplex PCR reads. The sample shows about 120,000 distinct CDR3 sequences, 94% of them seen only once. What was sequenced was CD4+ T cells from PBMCs. The receptors derive from a human donor in good health.

V usage is TRBV5-1 and J usage is TRBJ1-1; no firm D call. The germline gives CDR1 SGHRS, CDR2 YFSETQ. There are 13 residues in the CDR3. V was trimmed by 0 bases and J by 6 bases, leaving 9 bases between them. This CDR3 reads CASSLDSSSEAFF. DNA for the CDR3: TGCGCCAGCAGCTTGGACAGCTCCTCTGAAGCTTTCTTT. Full variable domain (remainder filled in from reference TRBV5-1 and TRBJ1-1): KAGVTQTPRYLIKTRGQQVTLSCSPISGHRSVSWYQQTPGQGLQFLFEYFSETQRNKGNFPGRFSGRQFSNSRSEMNVSTLELGDSALYLCASSLDSSSEAFFGQGTRLTVV.

The rearrangement joins TRBV5-1 to TRBJ2-7; D not certain. Deletions cut 9 bases from V and 0 bases from J, with 16 bases between. Germline loops: CDR1 SGHRS, CDR2 YFSETQ. CDR3 length: 14 amino acids. In nucleotides, the CDR3 is TGCGCCACCAAGGAAAGTTCCTCCTCCTACGAGCAGTACTTC. Translated: CATKESSSSYEQYF.

The chain is built from TRBV27 and TRBJ2-1; 10 nucleotides line up with TRBD2. This CDR3 comprises 16 residues. The junction had 8 bases not matched to a gene; V was cut back by 5 bases and J by 4 bases. The germline gives CDR1 MNHEY, CDR2 SMNVEV (reference sequence). The CDR3 DNA reads as TGTGCCAGCAGTATTGCTAGCGGGAGACCTTACAATGAGCAGTTCTTC. Translation gives CASSIASGRPYNEQFF.